The 27 T cell receptor beta chains in this list originate from one sample, sequenced in a study of cytomegalovirus exposure and HLA in healthy donors. The PCR was carried out with 60 Vbeta primers and 13 Jbeta primers. Here immunoSEQ multiplex PCR was the method, and the copy in TCRdb shows in-frame clones only, minus some. The repertoire holds approximately 210,000 clones, with around four fifths as singletons. Sequencing was done on a sample of PBMCs. The receptors derive from a woman in her thirties or forties in good health and CMV-seronegative.

This clone was observed once. The J gene is TRBJ2-1, the V gene TRBV7-8; 7 bases match TRBD2. This CDR3 region has 15 residues. Germline-derived CDR1 and CDR2 are SGHVS and FQNEAQ. With 0 bases clipped from V and 2 bases from J, the junction kept 1 base outside the gene matches. DNA for the CDR3: TGTGCCAGCAGCTTAGCCGGACTAGCCTACAATGAGCAGTTCTTC. Its translation: CASSLAGLAYNEQFF.

This chain connects TRBV11-1 to TRBJ1-1; tentatively, D is TRBD1 (5 bases). Deletions cut 5 bases from V and 0 bases from J, with 16 bases between. The germline V gene encodes CDR1 SGHAT and CDR2 FQDESV (reference sequence). The CDR3 runs to 16 residues. The CDR3 coding sequence is TGTGCCAGCAGCCAGTACACGGGGGACCTGAACACTGAAGCTTTCTTT. Translated, it gives CASSQYTGDLNTEAFF.

The rearrangement links TRBV15 to TRBJ1-2; D uncertain. Trimming left V 0 bases short and J 2 bases short, with 7 bases between. There are 14 residues in the CDR3. Germline-derived CDR1 and CDR2 are LNHNV and YYDKDF (reference sequence). The CDR3 coding sequence is TGTGCCACCAGCAGAGATATTTCCAACTATGGCTACACCTTC. This translates into CATSRDISNYGYTF.

V usage is TRBV15 and J usage is TRBJ1-5, with a weak D call TRBD1 (6 bases). V lost 0 bases and J lost 8, with 14 bases in between. CDR3 length: 15 amino acids. Germline CDR1 LNHNV, CDR2 YYDKDF (reference sequence). DNA of the CDR3: TGTGCCACCAGCAGAGATGGCGGGGGCGGGGAGCCCCAGCATTTT. Residues: CATSRDGGGGEPQHF. Looking up the rest from reference TRBV15 and TRBJ1-5 gives the full variable domain: DAMVIQNPRYQVTQFGKPVTLSCSQTLNHNVMYWYQQKSSQAPKLLFHYYDKDFNNEADTPDNFQSRRPNTSFCFLDIRSPGLGDTAMYLCATSRDGGGGEPQHFGDGTRLSIL.

V is TRBV7-9 and J is TRBJ1-2, with D uncertain. Per germline, CDR1 SEHNR and CDR2 FQNEAQ (reference sequence). The ends were cut back, 2 bases at V and 7 bases at J, with 11 bases in the middle. The CDR3 consists of 13 residues. CDR3 in amino acids: CASSLLAGRGYTF. In DNA form, the CDR3 reads TGTGCCAGCAGCTTACTGGCAGGTCGTGGCTACACCTTC.

This chain connects TRBV15 to TRBJ1-3, with D uncertain. Trimming removed 0 bases from V and 3 bases from J, with 15 bases in between. Germline values: CDR1 LNHNV, CDR2 YYDKDF (reference sequence). The CDR3 runs 17 residues. The DNA for the CDR3 is TGTGCCACCAGCAGAGACCTCCTAGGGAGGGATGGAAACACCATATATTTT. This encodes CATSRDLLGRDGNTIYF.

The chain recombines TRBV7-2 with TRBJ2-5; no firm D call. V was pared by 3 bases and J by 1 base, with 6 bases between. CDR1 SGHTA and CDR2 FQGNSA come from the germline V gene. The CDR3 is 13 amino acids. The CDR3 nucleotides are TGTGCCAGCAGCTTTCTAGGCCAAGAGACCCAGTACTTC. It translates to CASSFLGQETQYF.

The rearrangement uses TRBV14 and TRBJ2-7; 7 positions match TRBD2. The CDR3 consists of 17 residues. Germline values: CDR1 SGHDN, CDR2 FVKESK. V gave up 1 base and J gave up 2 bases; unmatched junction bases: 11. In DNA form, the CDR3 reads TGTGCCAGCAGCCAAGCGTCCGGGAGGTCGATTGCCTACGAGCAGTACTTC. Its translation: CASSQASGRSIAYEQYF.

The rearrangement uses TRBV12-5 and TRBJ2-3; the D gene is possibly TRBD2 (6 bases). CDR3 length: 15 residues. V gave up 6 bases and J gave up 4 bases, with 17 bases separating them. The germline gives CDR1 LGHNT, CDR2 FRNRAP. The CDR3 DNA reads TGTGCTAGTGGGTCCCGACTAGATATAGCAGATACGCAGTATTTT. Translating it yields CASGSRLDIADTQYF.

Written as DNA, the CDR3 is TGTGCCAGCAGCTTAATGGGGAGCATGAACACTGAAGCTTTCTTT. This sequence encodes CASSLMGSMNTEAFF. The V and J genes are TRBV7-2 and TRBJ1-1; D uncertain. V was shortened by 2 bases and J by 0 bases, with 10 bases between the two germline ends. In germline, CDR1 is SGHTA, CDR2 FQGNSA. This CDR3 is built from 15 residues.

The chain has TRBV12-5 and TRBJ2-7; 11 nucleotides align to TRBD2. Germline lookup yields CDR1 LGHNT and CDR2 FRNRAP. The length of the CDR3 is 15 residues. The J segment lost 1 base and the V segment lost 7 bases, leaving 6 bases of the junction unmatched. This CDR3 is CASANSGRGSYEQYF. The CDR3 coding sequence is TGTGCTAGTGCCAATAGCGGGAGGGGGTCCTACGAGCAGTACTTC.

V usage is TRBV18 and J usage is TRBJ2-6; perhaps TRBD1 as D (6 bases). The germline V gene has CDR1 KGHSH and CDR2 LQKENI. V gave up 0 bases and J gave up 1 base, with 10 bases separating them. The CDR3 covers 17 residues. CDR3 bases: TGTGCCAGCTCACCACCAGTCAGGGGTTCTGGGGCCAACGTCCTGACTTTC. Amino acids: CASSPPVRGSGANVLTF.

The chain joins TRBV14 to TRBJ1-2, with D tentatively TRBD1 (6 bases). The V end was cut by 0 bases, the J end by 4 bases, with 9 bases between. The CDR3 loop spans 14 amino acids. The germline V gene encodes CDR1 SGHDN and CDR2 FVKESK. Here the CDR3 reads CASSQEGTRYGYTF. The CDR3 nucleotides are TGTGCCAGCAGCCAAGAGGGGACACGCTATGGCTACACCTTC.

This chain links TRBV5-1 with TRBJ1-1; TRBD1 agrees at 7 bases. Trimming took 0 bases from V and 5 from J; bases not matched to a gene: 1. The CDR3 spans 13 residues. From germline, CDR1 is SGHRS and CDR2 YFSETQ. The CDR3 DNA reads as TGCGCCAGCAGCTTGGAACAGGGGACTGAAGCTTTCTTT. It encodes CASSLEQGTEAFF.

This clone was recorded once. The rearrangement joins TRBV7-2 to TRBJ1-5; 7 positions match TRBD1. V lost 2 bases and J lost 2; bases outside the gene matches: 0. This CDR3 region has 14 residues. Per germline, CDR1 SGHTA and CDR2 FQGNSA. The CDR3 DNA reads as TGTGCCAGCAGCTTAACAGGGGGCAATCAGCCCCAGCATTTT. Its protein is CASSLTGGNQPQHF.

This chain joins TRBV27 and TRBJ2-2; TRBD1 matches at 7 bases. J gave up 1 base and V 4 bases, and 6 bases lay outside the gene matches. Looked up from germline, CDR1 is MNHEY and CDR2 is SMNVEV (reference sequence). The CDR3 has 16 amino acids. The CDR3 coding sequence is TGTGCCAGCAGTTCAGCGACAGGGCTGAACACCGGGGAGCTGTTTTTT. Protein: CASSSATGLNTGELFF.

The table lists this clone with a count of one. Different DNA sequences within this sample yield the same CDR3. This rearrangement joins TRBV5-1 to TRBJ2-3; a possible D gene is TRBD1 (6 bases). The germline gives CDR1 SGHRS, CDR2 YFSETQ. Trimming removed 0 bases at V and 2 bases at J, with 10 bases between. The CDR3 sequence is 15 residues long. The CDR3 here is CASSLAGTSTDTQYF. The CDR3 coding sequence is TGCGCCAGCAGCTTGGCCGGGACATCCACAGATACGCAGTATTTT. The complete variable domain, with remaining parts taken from reference TRBV5-1 and TRBJ2-3, reads KAGVTQTPRYLIKTRGQQVTLSCSPISGHRSVSWYQQTPGQGLQFLFEYFSETQRNKGNFPGRFSGRQFSNSRSEMNVSTLELGDSALYLCASSLAGTSTDTQYFGPGTRLTVL.

The chain combines TRBV7-6 with TRBJ2-2; 8 bases line up with TRBD2. After removal of 5 bases from V and 5 bases from J, the junction contained 13 bases not matched to a gene. Germline CDR1 SGHVS, CDR2 FNYEAQ. The CDR3 consists of 17 residues. The CDR3 loop reads CASSRNSAGVGTGELFF. CDR3 nucleotide sequence: TGTGCCAGCAGCCGAAATTCAGCGGGAGTAGGTACCGGGGAGCTGTTTTTT.

As concerns this clone: The sample holds other DNA sequences that translate to the same CDR3. The chain has TRBV27 and TRBJ2-1; D is ambiguous. Trimming stripped 2 bases from V and 0 bases from J, with 8 bases between. There are 15 residues in the CDR3. Germline CDR1 is MNHEY and CDR2 is SMNVEV (reference sequence). CDR3 sequence (DNA): TGTGCCAGCAGTTTAGCGGCGAGCTCCTACAATGAGCAGTTCTTC. Translation: CASSLAASSYNEQFF.

As for this clone: The junction departs from the called germline gene at one end, perhaps through a read error. This chain links TRBV7-9 with TRBJ2-3, with D possibly TRBD1 on 6 matching bases. Germline V gene sequence: CDR1 SEHNR, CDR2 FQNEAQ (reference sequence). The CDR3 sequence is 16 residues long. The CDR3 is CSSSSGVQGRTDTQYF. The CDR3 DNA reads as TGTTCCAGCAGCTCGGGTGTTCAGGGGAGAACAGATACGCAGTATTTT.

This clone was seen only a few times. V and J are TRBV21-1 and TRBJ2-5; the table calls TRBD2, which could not be checked here. TRBV21-1 is a pseudogene segment. This CDR3 comprises 16 residues. In DNA, the CDR3 is TGTGCCAGCAGCCAAGGGACTAGCGGGAGGGCCGGGACCCAGTACTTC. Translating gives CASSQGTSGRAGTQYF.

CDR3 protein: CAWNGGRGEKLFF. The CDR3 DNA sequence: TGTGCCTGGAACGGAGGGAGGGGTGAAAAACTGTTTTTT. The V gene is TRBV30, the J gene TRBJ1-4, with D possibly being TRBD1 (5 bases). V was shortened by 4 bases and J by 7 bases, with 13 bases between the two germline ends. The CDR3 consists of 13 residues. Germline CDR1 is GTSNPN and CDR2 is SVGIG (reference sequence).

This chain links TRBV21-1 with TRBJ1-6; the DNA was not used to check the table's D call, TRBD1. TRBV21-1 is a pseudogene locus. The length of the CDR3 is 16 residues. The CDR3 loop is CASSKTPGTGDSPLHF. CDR3 DNA: TGTGCCAGCAGCAAGACCCCCGGGACAGGGGATTCACCCCTCCACTTT.

This clone was picked up one time. One end of the junction varies from germline; a read error may be responsible. This sample includes further DNA sequences coding for the same CDR3. V is TRBV4-3 and J is TRBJ1-6; D ambiguous. CDR3 length: 13 residues. Germline CDR1 reads LGHNA; CDR2 reads YSLEER. The CDR3 DNA reads TGCGCCAGCAGCCAAAATAATAATTCGCCCCTCCACTTT. It specifies CASSQNNNSPLHF.

V and J are TRBV19 and TRBJ1-1; D uncertain. Germline V CDR1 and CDR2: LNHDA, SQIVND (reference sequence). This CDR3 is built from 15 residues. V was shortened by 3 bases and J by 2 bases, with 13 bases between the two germline ends. The CDR3 DNA is TGTGCCAGTAGTATCACGGGTCATAGAAACACTGAAGCTTTCTTT. Translated, it gives CASSITGHRNTEAFF.

The J gene is TRBJ1-2, the V gene TRBV7-9; perhaps TRBD1 as D (5 bases). V dropped 3 bases and J dropped 4 bases, with 6 bases sitting between them. There are 12 residues in the CDR3. Germline lookup yields CDR1 SEHNR and CDR2 FQNEAQ (reference sequence). CDR3 nucleotide sequence: TGTGCCAGCAGCTTTGACAGCTATGGCTACACCTTC. This gives the protein CASSFDSYGYTF.

The rearrangement joins TRBV11-2 to TRBJ1-1; tentative D call: TRBD1 (6 bases). The CDR3 has 15 amino acids. Germline-derived CDR1 and CDR2 are SGHAT and FQNNGV. With 5 bases removed from V and 0 bases from J, the gap between germline ends came to 13 bases. DNA of the CDR3: TGTGCCAGCAGCCCTAGGGGGACCATGAACACTGAAGCTTTCTTT. Encoded protein: CASSPRGTMNTEAFF.